The 28 T cell receptor beta chains given below trace back to one sample, sequenced in a study of blood T cell repertoires in COVID-19. The assay was immunoSEQ multiplex PCR, and TCRdb's table has in-frame clones only and misses some. The sample gives roughly 120,000 clones, 87% of which show up once; less than 9.5% is in the top ten. Sequencing was carried out using peripheral blood. The receptor set was obtained from a human donor in a cohort sampled during active COVID-19.

The chain combines TRBV10-3 with TRBJ2-1; D might be TRBD2 (6 bases). This CDR3 contains 15 residues. Trimming left V 5 bases short and J 0 bases short, with 11 bases between. Germline V gives CDR1 ENHRY, CDR2 SYGVKD. The CDR3 DNA sequence: TGTGCCATCAGTTATGGGGAGGACTCCTACAATGAGCAGTTCTTC. Translated: CAISYGEDSYNEQFF.

The chain recombines TRBV19 with TRBJ2-3, with TRBD1 identical over 8 bases. Per germline, CDR1 LNHDA and CDR2 SQIVND (reference sequence). The CDR3 covers 15 residues. The trim removed 5 bases at V and 3 bases at J, leaving 7 bases unmatched. CDR3 nucleotide sequence: TGTGCCAGTAGTCCAGGGGGCCCGTCGACAGATACGCAGTATTTT. It translates to CASSPGGPSTDTQYF. The full variable domain, in which reference TRBV19 and TRBJ2-3 provide the parts outside the CDR3, is DGGITQSPKYLFRKEGQNVTLSCEQNLNHDAMYWYRQDPGQGLRLIYYSQIVNDFQKGDIAEGYSVSREKKESFPLTVTSAQKNPTAFYLCASSPGGPSTDTQYFGPGTRLTVL.

The rearrangement joins TRBV12-5 to TRBJ2-3; a possible D gene is TRBD1 (6 bases). Germline-derived CDR1 and CDR2 are LGHNT and FRNRAP. Trimming took 5 bases from V and 1 from J, leaving 10 bases between them. This CDR3 has 14 amino acids. The chain's CDR3 is CASGGGGGTDTQYF. Written as DNA, the CDR3 is TGTGCTAGTGGTGGGGGCGGCGGCACAGATACGCAGTATTTT.

The rearrangement uses TRBV6-6 and TRBJ2-3; a weak D match, TRBD2 (5 bases). The CDR3 runs 16 residues. CDR1 and CDR2 (germline): MNHNY, SVGAGI (reference sequence). V lost 2 bases to trimming and J lost 2 bases, with 14 bases between them. The CDR3 spells CASSYGSLGITDTQYF. The CDR3 bases are TGTGCCAGCAGTTACGGTTCACTAGGGATCACAGATACGCAGTATTTT.

The chain recombines TRBV4-1 with TRBJ2-5; 9 bases map to TRBD2. The CDR3 spans 18 residues. CDR1 and CDR2 from the germline V gene are MGHRA and YSYEKL. The V segment lost 0 bases and the J segment 2 bases; nucleotides outside the gene matches: 10. In DNA form, the CDR3 reads TGCGCCAGCAGCCAAGATGCGGGGAGCGGGAGGTCACAAGAGACCCAGTACTTC. Protein sequence: CASSQDAGSGRSQETQYF.

This clone has just a few counts. The genes are TRBV5-1 and TRBJ2-2; weak D call: TRBD1 (6 bases). Trimming stripped 6 bases from V and 2 bases from J, with 17 bases between. This CDR3 spans 16 amino acids. The germline CDR1 and CDR2 sequences are SGHRS and YFSETQ. CDR3 region: CASTSGTPINTGELFF. Written as DNA, the CDR3 is TGCGCCAGCACCTCGGGGACACCGATAAACACCGGGGAGCTGTTTTTT.

The chain recombines TRBV29-1 with TRBJ1-1, with D possibly TRBD1 on 6 matching bases. The germline V gene has CDR1 SQVTM and CDR2 ANQGSEA. The CDR3 has 13 amino acids. Trimming removed 6 bases at V and 5 bases at J, with 16 bases between. CDR3 loop: CSVSSWGLTEAFF. The DNA for the CDR3 is TGCAGCGTCTCCAGTTGGGGGCTGACTGAAGCTTTCTTT.

The chain recombines TRBV5-1 with TRBJ2-3, with 11 bases identical to TRBD2. J lost 0 bases, V lost 0 bases, and 3 bases had no gene match. Germline CDR1 and CDR2: SGHRS and YFSETQ. This CDR3 is 17 amino acids long. The CDR3 sequence is CASSLDASGGSTDTQYF. CDR3 coding DNA: TGCGCCAGCAGCTTGGATGCTAGCGGGGGGAGCACAGATACGCAGTATTTT.

This chain joins TRBV11-2 and TRBJ1-3; D call uncertain. Trimming removed 5 bases at V and 4 bases at J, with 15 bases between. The germline gives CDR1 SGHAT, CDR2 FQNNGV. The CDR3 loop spans 15 amino acids. In nucleotides, the CDR3 is TGTGCCAGCAGCGCGGGCCCCGCCCGAGGAAACACCATATATTTT. It yields the protein CASSAGPARGNTIYF. The entire variable domain, with the rest obtained from reference TRBV11-2 and TRBJ1-3, is as follows: EAGVAQSPRYKIIEKRQSVAFWCNPISGHATLYWYQQILGQGPKLLIQFQNNGVVDDSQLPKDRFSAERLKGVDSTLKIQPAKLEDSAVYLCASSAGPARGNTIYFGEGSWLTVV.

CDR3 loop: CASSLETGYGYTF. CDR3 bases: TGTGCCAGCAGCTTGGAGACAGGGTATGGCTACACCTTC. The genes are TRBV5-4 and TRBJ1-2, with 7 bases that match TRBD1. Germline V gene sequence: CDR1 SGHNT, CDR2 YYREEE (reference sequence). Losses at the gene ends were 0 bases for V and 5 bases for J; bases not matched to a gene: 1. CDR3 length equals 13 residues.

This clone was seen a single time. This chain joins TRBV20-1 and TRBJ1-2; no firm D call. The CDR3 length is 11 residues. V lost 4 bases to trimming and J lost 9 bases, with 12 bases between them. Germline CDR1 DFQATT, CDR2 SNEGSKA (reference sequence). The CDR3 bases are TGCAGTGCTACCGTCGAGGTGAGCTACACCTTC. It is translated as CSATVEVSYTF.

J is TRBJ2-3 and V is TRBV19; TRBD1 matches at 8 bases. With 5 bases clipped from V and 3 bases from J, the junction kept 10 bases outside the gene matches. The CDR3 sequence is 16 residues long. CDR1 and CDR2 from the germline V gene are LNHDA and SQIVND (reference sequence). In nucleotides, the CDR3 is TGTGCCAGTAGTTCTACGGACAGGGTGGTGACAGATACGCAGTATTTT. Its translation: CASSSTDRVVTDTQYF.

This clone was seen more than once but under ten times. This chain joins TRBV19 and TRBJ1-5; D possibly corresponds to TRBD1 (5 bases). Trimming pared 6 bases from V and 3 bases from J, leaving 15 bases between. This CDR3 is built from 15 residues. CDR1 is LNHDA, CDR2 SQIVND, per germline (reference sequence). The CDR3 DNA sequence: TGTGCCAGTAGGGGGCAGGGTGGTCTCAATCAGCCCCAGCATTTT. Protein sequence: CASRGQGGLNQPQHF.

J is TRBJ1-1 and V is TRBV11-2; no clear D gene. Trimming cost V 5 bases and J 4 bases, with 14 bases left between them. The germline gives CDR1 SGHAT, CDR2 FQNNGV. The length of the CDR3 is 14 residues. The CDR3 DNA reads as TGTGCCAGCAGCCCCGGGGAGCAGGCCACTGAAGCTTTCTTT. Its translation: CASSPGEQATEAFF.

The chain has TRBV5-1 and TRBJ2-7; D unresolved. CDR1 and CDR2 (germline): SGHRS, YFSETQ. CDR3 size: 13 residues. V lost 0 bases and J lost 3, with 7 bases in between. Here the CDR3 reads CASSLGARYEQYF. The CDR3 DNA reads TGCGCCAGCAGCTTGGGGGCCCGCTACGAGCAGTACTTC.

The chain joins TRBV6-6 to TRBJ2-4; D is unresolved. Trimming took off 8 bases at V and 5 bases at J, with 7 bases between the two ends. In germline, CDR1 is MNHNY, CDR2 SVGAGI (reference sequence). This CDR3 has 11 amino acids. CDR3 protein: CASRRENIQYF. In DNA, the CDR3 is TGTGCCAGCCGCCGAGAAAACATTCAGTACTTC.

The rearrangement joins TRBV7-2 to TRBJ2-7; 14 bases match TRBD2. The CDR3 length is 18 residues. Germline loops: CDR1 SGHTA, CDR2 FQGNSA. Trimming removed 6 bases from V and 7 bases from J; junction bases left unmatched: 17. The CDR3 DNA reads TGTGCCAGCAGAACCGGGACTAGCGGGAGAGCCCAGATTTCGGAGCAGTACTTC. Encoded protein: CASRTGTSGRAQISEQYF.

The chain uses TRBV7-8 and TRBJ1-1; 9 nucleotides agree with TRBD1. V shed 0 bases, J shed 11 bases, and the junction held 13 bases outside the gene matches. The CDR3 length is 16 residues. The V gene's germline CDR1 is SGHVS and CDR2 FQNEAQ. In nucleotides, the CDR3 is TGTGCCAGCAGCTTAGCTCCTCCGGGACAGGGAATGGGGGCTTTCTTT. Translated: CASSLAPPGQGMGAFF.

In its sample, this clone was seen once. This chain uses TRBV6-4 with TRBJ2-7; perhaps TRBD1 as D (6 bases). The germline V gene has CDR1 MRHNA and CDR2 SNTAGT. Trimming shortened V by 1 base and J by 1 base, and 14 bases separated the two germline ends. The CDR3 extends over 16 amino acids. The DNA of the CDR3 is TGTGCCAGCAGTGACTACAGGGATTTCAGGTCCTACGAGCAGTACTTC. Amino acids: CASSDYRDFRSYEQYF.

The rearrangement links TRBV30 to TRBJ2-7; the match to TRBD2 covers 8 bases. The CDR3 is made up of 14 amino acids. Germline loops: CDR1 GTSNPN, CDR2 SVGIG (reference sequence). The V gene end was trimmed by 3 bases and the J gene end by 6 bases; junction bases not matched to a gene: 10. CDR3 protein: CAWRAVAGPGEQYF. DNA for the CDR3: TGTGCCTGGAGGGCAGTAGCGGGGCCGGGCGAGCAGTACTTC.

CDR3 DNA sequence: TGTGCCAGCAGCGTCGACAGTACTATGAGGGGCTACACCTTC. Amino acids: CASSVDSTMRGYTF. J is TRBJ1-2 and V is TRBV6-5; tentative D call: TRBD1 (5 bases). V dropped 6 bases and J dropped 8 bases, with 19 bases sitting between them. The CDR3 spans 14 residues. CDR1 is MNHEY, CDR2 SVGAGI, per germline.

A single count supports this clone. The V and J genes are TRBV7-9 and TRBJ1-2; D remains ambiguous. Looked up from germline, CDR1 is SEHNR and CDR2 is FQNEAQ (reference sequence). The CDR3 contains 15 residues. Trimming left V 1 base short and J 0 bases short, with 9 bases between. The CDR3 region has the DNA TGTGCCAGCAGCTTAGTACAGCCCACTAACTATGGCTACACCTTC. Translation gives CASSLVQPTNYGYTF.

This rearrangement joins TRBV5-1 to TRBJ2-2; D perhaps matches TRBD2 (6 bases). The CDR3 is 16 residues long. Germline V gives CDR1 SGHRS, CDR2 YFSETQ. V lost 5 bases and J lost 1, with 15 bases in between. The CDR3 spells CASRDSTGLNTGELFF. Here the CDR3 DNA reads TGCGCCAGCAGAGATTCAACGGGACTGAACACCGGGGAGCTGTTTTTT.

This chain joins TRBV28 and TRBJ2-5; 10 positions agree with TRBD2. J lost 5 bases, V lost 5 bases, and 8 bases had no gene match. Germline V gene sequence: CDR1 MDHEN, CDR2 SYDVKM. The CDR3 totals 15 residues. CDR3 coding DNA: TGTGCCAGCAGTGTAGCGGGAGGAAGGAGGGAGACCCAGTACTTC. Protein sequence: CASSVAGGRRETQYF. The full variable domain, its missing parts supplied by reference TRBV28 and TRBJ2-5, is DVKVTQSSRYLVKRTGEKVFLECVQDMDHENMFWYRQDPGLGLRLIYFSYDVKMKEKGDIPEGYSVSREKKERFSLILESASTNQTSMYLCASSVAGGRRETQYFGPGTRLLVL.

The J gene is TRBJ2-3, the V gene TRBV5-1; maybe TRBD2 (5 bases). The germline CDR1 and CDR2 sequences are SGHRS and YFSETQ. The V and J ends lost 2 bases and 1 base respectively, with 8 bases between them. This CDR3 contains 14 residues. The CDR3 loop is CASSLSGRTDTQYF. The CDR3 coding sequence is TGCGCCAGCAGCTTAAGCGGCCGCACAGATACGCAGTATTTT.

This chain links TRBV15 with TRBJ2-2; TRBD2 agrees at 8 bases. This CDR3 is built from 16 residues. Germline V lookup: CDR1 LNHNV, CDR2 YYDKDF (reference sequence). V shed 1 base, J shed 2 bases, and the junction held 3 bases outside the gene matches. CDR3: CATSRAGGVNTGELFF. In nucleotides, the CDR3 is TGTGCCACCAGCAGAGCGGGAGGGGTAAACACCGGGGAGCTGTTTTTT.

V usage is TRBV5-8 and J usage is TRBJ2-7; the match to TRBD2 covers 7 bases. V shed 2 bases and J 5 bases; nucleotides not matched to a gene: 22. Per germline, CDR1 SGHTS and CDR2 YDEGEE. The CDR3 spans 19 residues. This CDR3 is CASSFPLWQRGLQEDEQYF. DNA of the CDR3: TGTGCCAGCAGCTTTCCCCTGTGGCAGCGGGGTCTTCAAGAGGACGAGCAGTACTTC.

CDR3 coding DNA: TGTGCCAGCAGCGAGGATCGAGCCCAGCCCCAGCATTTT. Amino acids: CASSEDRAQPQHF. J is TRBJ1-5 and V is TRBV5-4; no reliable D call. The CDR3 has 13 amino acids. CDR1 is SGHNT and CDR2 is YYREEE in the germline V gene (reference sequence). V lost 4 bases to trimming and J lost 7 bases, with 12 bases between them.